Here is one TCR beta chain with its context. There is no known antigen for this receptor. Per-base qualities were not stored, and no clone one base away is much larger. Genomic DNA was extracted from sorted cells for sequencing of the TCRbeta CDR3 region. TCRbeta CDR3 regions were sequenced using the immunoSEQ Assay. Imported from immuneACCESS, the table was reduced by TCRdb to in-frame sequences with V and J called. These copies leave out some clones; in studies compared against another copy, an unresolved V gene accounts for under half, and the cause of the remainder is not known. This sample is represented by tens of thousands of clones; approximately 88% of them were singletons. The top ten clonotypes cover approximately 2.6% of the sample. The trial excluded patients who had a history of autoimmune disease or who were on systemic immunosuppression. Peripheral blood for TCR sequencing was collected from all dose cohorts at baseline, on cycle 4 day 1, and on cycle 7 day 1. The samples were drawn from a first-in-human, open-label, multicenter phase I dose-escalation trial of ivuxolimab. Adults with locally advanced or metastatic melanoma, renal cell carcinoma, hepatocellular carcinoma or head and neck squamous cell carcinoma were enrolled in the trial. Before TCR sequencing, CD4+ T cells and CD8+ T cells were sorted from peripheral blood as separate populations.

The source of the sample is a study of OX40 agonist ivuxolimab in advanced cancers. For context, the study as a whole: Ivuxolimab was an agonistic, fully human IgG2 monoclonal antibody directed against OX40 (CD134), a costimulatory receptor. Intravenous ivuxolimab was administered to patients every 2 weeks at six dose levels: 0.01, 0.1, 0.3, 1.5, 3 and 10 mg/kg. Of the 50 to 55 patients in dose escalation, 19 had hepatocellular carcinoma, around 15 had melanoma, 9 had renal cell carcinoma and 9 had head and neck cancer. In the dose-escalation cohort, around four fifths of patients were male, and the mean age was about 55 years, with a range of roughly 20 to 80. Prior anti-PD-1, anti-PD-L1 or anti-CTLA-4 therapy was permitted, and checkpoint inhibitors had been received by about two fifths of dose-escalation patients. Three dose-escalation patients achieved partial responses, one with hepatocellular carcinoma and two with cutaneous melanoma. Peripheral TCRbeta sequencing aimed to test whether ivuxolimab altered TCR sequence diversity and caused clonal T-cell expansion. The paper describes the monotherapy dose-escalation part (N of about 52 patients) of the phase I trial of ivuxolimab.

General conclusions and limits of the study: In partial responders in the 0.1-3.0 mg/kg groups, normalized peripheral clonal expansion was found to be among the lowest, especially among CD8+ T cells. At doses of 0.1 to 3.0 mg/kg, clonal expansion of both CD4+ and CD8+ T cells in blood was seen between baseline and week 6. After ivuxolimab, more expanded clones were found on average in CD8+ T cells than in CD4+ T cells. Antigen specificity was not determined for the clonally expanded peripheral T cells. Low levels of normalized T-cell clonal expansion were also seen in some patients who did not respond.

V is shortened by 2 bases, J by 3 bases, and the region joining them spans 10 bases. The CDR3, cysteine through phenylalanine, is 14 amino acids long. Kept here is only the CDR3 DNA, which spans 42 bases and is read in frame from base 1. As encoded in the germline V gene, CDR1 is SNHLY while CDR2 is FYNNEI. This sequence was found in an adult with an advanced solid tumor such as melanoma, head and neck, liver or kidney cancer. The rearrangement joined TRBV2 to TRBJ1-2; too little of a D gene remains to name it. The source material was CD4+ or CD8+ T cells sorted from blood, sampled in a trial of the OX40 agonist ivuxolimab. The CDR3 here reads CASSELAAYYGYTF. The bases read TGTGCCAGCAGTGAATTGGCAGCCTACTATGGCTACACCTTC.